This T cell receptor beta chain was identified in a study of blood T cell repertoires in COVID-19. Libraries were prepared by immunoSEQ multiplex PCR; TCRdb keeps only in-frame clonotypes and omits some of them. The sample records approximately 62,000 clones, approximately 80% being singletons. Germline V lookup: CDR1 SQVTM, CDR2 ANQGSEA. Unmatched junction bases numbered 5, after V lost 5 bases and J lost 3 bases. This CDR3 is 13 amino acids long. The sequenced material came from peripheral blood. The chain carries TRBV29-1 and TRBJ2-7; TRBD1 aligns across 9 bases. The TCR sequence derives from a man aged 80 or over with acute or convalescent COVID-19. The DNA for the CDR3 is TGCAGCGTTTCTAGGGACAGGGTCTACGAGCAGTACTTC. This codes for CSVSRDRVYEQYF.